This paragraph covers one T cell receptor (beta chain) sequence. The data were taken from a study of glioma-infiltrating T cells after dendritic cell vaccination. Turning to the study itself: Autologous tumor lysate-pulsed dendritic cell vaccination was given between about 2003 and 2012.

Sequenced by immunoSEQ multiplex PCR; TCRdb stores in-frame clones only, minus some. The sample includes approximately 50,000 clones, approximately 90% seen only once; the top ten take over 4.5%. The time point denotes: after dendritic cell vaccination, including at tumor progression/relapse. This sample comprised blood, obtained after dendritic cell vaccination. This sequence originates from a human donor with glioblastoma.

The CDR3 protein is CASRLTGGWQPQHF. For the CDR3, the DNA is TGTGCCAGCAGGCTCACAGGGGGCTGGCAGCCCCAGCATTTT. This chain links TRBV28 with TRBJ1-5; 9 bases fit TRBD1. CDR1 is MDHEN, CDR2 SYDVKM, per germline. CDR3 length: 14 amino acids. V lost 6 bases, J lost 7 bases, and 7 bases stayed unmatched.